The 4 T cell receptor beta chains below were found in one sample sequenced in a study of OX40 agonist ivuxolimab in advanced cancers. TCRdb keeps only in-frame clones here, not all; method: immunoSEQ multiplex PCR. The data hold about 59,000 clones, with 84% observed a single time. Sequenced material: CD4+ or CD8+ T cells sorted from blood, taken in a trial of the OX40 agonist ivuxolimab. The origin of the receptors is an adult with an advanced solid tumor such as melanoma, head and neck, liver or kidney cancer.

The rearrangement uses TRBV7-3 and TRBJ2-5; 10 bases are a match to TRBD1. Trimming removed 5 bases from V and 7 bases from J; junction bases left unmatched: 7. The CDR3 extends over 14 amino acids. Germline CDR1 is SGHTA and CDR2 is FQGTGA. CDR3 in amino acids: CASSPTGGGGTQYF. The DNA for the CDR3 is TGTGCCAGCAGCCCGACAGGGGGCGGGGGGACCCAGTACTTC.

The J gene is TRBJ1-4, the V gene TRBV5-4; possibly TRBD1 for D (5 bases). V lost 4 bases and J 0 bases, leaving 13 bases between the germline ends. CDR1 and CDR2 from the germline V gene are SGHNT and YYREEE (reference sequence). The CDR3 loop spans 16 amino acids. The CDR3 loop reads CASSESRGATNEKLFF. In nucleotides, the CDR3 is TGTGCCAGCAGCGAGTCTCGGGGGGCAACTAATGAAAAACTGTTTTTT.

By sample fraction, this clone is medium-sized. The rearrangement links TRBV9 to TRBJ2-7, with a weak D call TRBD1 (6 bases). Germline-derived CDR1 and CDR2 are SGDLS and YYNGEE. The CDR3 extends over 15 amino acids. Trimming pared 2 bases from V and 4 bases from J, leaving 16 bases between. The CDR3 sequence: CASSVAATGLYEQYF. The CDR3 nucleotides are TGTGCCAGCAGCGTCGCGGCCACAGGGCTGTACGAGCAGTACTTC. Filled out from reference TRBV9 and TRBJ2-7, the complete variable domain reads DSGVTQTPKHLITATGQRVTLRCSPRSGDLSVYWYQQSLDQGLQFLIQYYNGEERAKGNILERFSAQQFPDLHSELNLSSLELGDSALYFCASSVAATGLYEQYFGPGTRLTVT.

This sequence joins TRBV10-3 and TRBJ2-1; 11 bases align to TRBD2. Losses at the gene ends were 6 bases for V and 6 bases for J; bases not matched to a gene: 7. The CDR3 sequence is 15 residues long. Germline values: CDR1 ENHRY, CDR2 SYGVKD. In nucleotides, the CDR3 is TGTGCCATCAGCCTCGGGACTAGCGGAGGCAATGAGCAGTTCTTC. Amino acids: CAISLGTSGGNEQFF.